This is a list of T cell receptor beta chains from one sample in a study of shared clonotypes between healthy human individuals. TCRdb's table, derived via immunoSEQ multiplex PCR, lists solely in-frame clones and lacks some. The sample includes 2 million to 3 million clones, around nine tenths seen only once; the top ten take over 0.12%. The sequenced sample was naive CD4+ T cells sorted from blood. These receptors came from a man younger than 35 in good health. Both conserved end residues are part of each CDR3. A D gene is named only where the DNA matches it firmly. Some rows mark clone size as missing; the rest say once, few, many or name a class of expanded clone.

D: -
V: TRBV18
J: TRBJ2-3
size: -
DNA: TGTGCCAGCTCACCGACACTCAGCACAGATACGCAGTATTTT
CDR3: CASSPTLSTDTQYF

D: TRBD2
V: TRBV6-5
J: TRBJ2-7
size: once
DNA: TGTGCCAGCCGCCGAGGGACTAGCTACCCCGAGCAGTACTTC
CDR3: CASRRGTSYPEQYF

D: TRBD1
V: TRBV6-1
J: TRBJ1-2
size: -
DNA: TGTGCCAGCAGTGAAAGGGGGCCCAACTATGGCTACACCTTC
CDR3: CASSERGPNYGYTF

D: TRBD1
V: TRBV5-5
J: TRBJ1-4
size: -
DNA: TGTGCCAGCAGCCTACAGGGGAGGATAGCTAATGAAAAACTGTTTTTT
CDR3: CASSLQGRIANEKLFF

D: -
V: TRBV2
J: TRBJ2-7
size: few
DNA: TGTGCCAGCGCCTCCTACGAGCAGTACTTC
CDR3: CASASYEQYF

D: TRBD2
V: TRBV10-3
J: TRBJ2-7
size: -
DNA: TGTGCCATCAGTGAAAGCGGGAGGGCCGTCCAGCAGTACTTC
CDR3: CAISESGRAVQQYF

D: -
V: TRBV5-8
J: TRBJ1-5
size: -
DNA: TGTGCCAGCACCATACAGGCCGCTGGCAATCAGCCCCAGCATTTT
CDR3: CASTIQAAGNQPQHF

D: TRBD2
V: TRBV6-9
J: TRBJ2-2
size: -
DNA: TGTGCCAGCAGTTATCCGGGGGGGGACCTCACCGGGGAGCTGTTTTTT
CDR3: CASSYPGGDLTGELFF

D: -
V: TRBV5-4
J: TRBJ1-2
size: few
DNA: TGTGCCAGCAGCTTGGCAGGGACCGGCTATGGCTACACCTTC
CDR3: CASSLAGTGYGYTF

D: -
V: TRBV6-6
J: TRBJ2-7
size: -
DNA: TGTGCCAGTAACCGGGACACCATCTCCTACGAGCAGTACTTC
CDR3: CASNRDTISYEQYF

D: -
V: TRBV9
J: TRBJ2-1
size: -
DNA: TGTGCCAGCAGCGCCGTGGCGGGACCCTACAATGAGCAGTTCTTC
CDR3: CASSAVAGPYNEQFF

D: TRBD2
V: TRBV28
J: TRBJ2-1
size: -
DNA: TGTGCCAGCTCTCCTCGGACTAGCGGAAAATCCTACAATGAGCAGTTCTTC
CDR3: CASSPRTSGKSYNEQFF

D: -
V: TRBV7-6
J: TRBJ2-2
size: -
DNA: TGTGCCAGCAGCCCTAAAATTACCGGGGAGCTGTTTTTT
CDR3: CASSPKITGELFF

D: -
V: TRBV27
J: TRBJ1-6
size: -
DNA: TGTGCCAGCAGTAAACGGCTGGATAATTCACCCCTCCACTTT
CDR3: CASSKRLDNSPLHF

D: -
V: TRBV6-5
J: TRBJ2-7
size: -
DNA: TGTGCCAGCAGTTACCGGGGAGGGACAGGAAACTACGAGCAGTACTTC
CDR3: CASSYRGGTGNYEQYF

D: TRBD1
V: TRBV14
J: TRBJ2-5
size: -
DNA: TGTGCCAGCAGCCAAGGCGCAGGGGGCTGGGGAGAGACCCAGTACTTC
CDR3: CASSQGAGGWGETQYF

D: -
V: TRBV25-1
J: TRBJ2-7
size: once
DNA: TGTGCCAGCAGTTCTACTGCCGGGGCCTCCTACGAGCAGTACTTC
CDR3: CASSSTAGASYEQYF

D: -
V: TRBV7-9
J: TRBJ2-1
size: -
DNA: TGTGCCAGCAGCTTAGCGAAGGGGACTTACAATGAGCAGTTCTTC
CDR3: CASSLAKGTYNEQFF

D: -
V: TRBV5-6
J: TRBJ1-2
size: -
DNA: TGTGCCAGCAGCTTGTCCGGGACCGGTGGTCGAGGCTACACCTTC
CDR3: CASSLSGTGGRGYTF

D: -
V: TRBV30
J: TRBJ2-5
size: -
DNA: TGTGCCTGGAGTGTACCACTAGCTGGCCAAGAGACCCAGTACTTC
CDR3: CAWSVPLAGQETQYF

D: TRBD2
V: TRBV27
J: TRBJ2-2
size: -
DNA: TGTGCCAGCAAGCATCCCAATAGCGGGAGGGCCGGGGAGCTGTTTTTT
CDR3: CASKHPNSGRAGELFF

D: TRBD1
V: TRBV30
J: TRBJ1-2
size: -
DNA: TGTGCCTGGGGCCGGGACAGTAACTATGGCTACACCTTC
CDR3: CAWGRDSNYGYTF

D: -
V: TRBV5-4
J: TRBJ2-1
size: -
DNA: TGTGCCAGCAGCTTGGGGGGGCTGGGAGCGGTGAGCTCCTACAATGAGCAGTTCTTC
CDR3: CASSLGGLGAVSSYNEQFF

D: -
V: TRBV19
J: TRBJ1-5
size: -
DNA: TGTGCCAGCGGGACCGAAACTAGCAATCAGCCCCAGCATTTT
CDR3: CASGTETSNQPQHF

D: -
V: TRBV4-1
J: TRBJ1-3
size: -
DNA: TGCGCCAGCAGCCAAGGAGGGAATCTTGGCAACACCATATATTTT
CDR3: CASSQGGNLGNTIYF

D: -
V: TRBV4-3
J: TRBJ1-4
size: -
DNA: TGCGCCAGCAGCCAAGATATGGGCCGGCGTAATGAAAAACTGTTTTTT
CDR3: CASSQDMGRRNEKLFF

D: -
V: TRBV28
J: TRBJ2-5
size: -
DNA: TGTGCCAGCAGCTCCCCTTCCTCTACCCAGTACTTC
CDR3: CASSSPSSTQYF

D: TRBD2
V: TRBV18
J: TRBJ2-7
size: once
DNA: TGTGCCAGCTCACCACCGATCTCTAGCGGGGCCACCAACTCCTACGAGCAGTACTTC
CDR3: CASSPPISSGATNSYEQYF

D: TRBD1
V: TRBV9
J: TRBJ1-2
size: -
DNA: TGTGCCAGCAGCGTAATATTAGAGGGGGCCTCTGGCTACACCTTC
CDR3: CASSVILEGASGYTF

D: -
V: TRBV4-3
J: TRBJ2-7
size: -
DNA: TGCGCCAGCAGCCAAGATGCGGGCAGATACGAGCAGTACTTC
CDR3: CASSQDAGRYEQYF

D: TRBD1
V: TRBV5-3
J: TRBJ1-3
size: -
DNA: TGTGCCAGAAGGTTTGCTCGAGGGGGCATGACTGGAAACACCATATATTTT
CDR3: CARRFARGGMTGNTIYF

D: -
V: TRBV2
J: TRBJ2-3
size: -
DNA: TGTGCCAGCAGTGAAAGGCAGGGGATAGATACGCAGTATTTT
CDR3: CASSERQGIDTQYF

D: -
V: TRBV10-3
J: TRBJ2-7
size: -
DNA: TGTGCCATCAGTGAAACCTCCTACGAGCAGTACTTC
CDR3: CAISETSYEQYF

D: -
V: TRBV6-1
J: TRBJ2-7
size: once
DNA: TGTGCCAGCAGTGAAGAGGTCCTTACCCCCTACGAGCAGTACTTC
CDR3: CASSEEVLTPYEQYF

D: -
V: TRBV5-4
J: TRBJ1-5
size: -
DNA: TGTGCCCTAGCTTTACGGGGATGGTACAATCAGCCCCAGCATTTT
CDR3: CALALRGWYNQPQHF

D: -
V: TRBV5-1
J: TRBJ1-3
size: -
DNA: TGCGCCAGCAGCTTGGGCGGCAGCTCTGGAAACACCATATATTTT
CDR3: CASSLGGSSGNTIYF

D: TRBD1
V: TRBV6-5
J: TRBJ1-2
size: few
DNA: TGTGCCAGCAGTAAACAGGGGGATAGCTACACCTTC
CDR3: CASSKQGDSYTF

D: TRBD1
V: TRBV11-2
J: TRBJ2-7
size: -
DNA: TGTGCCAGCAGCTTGGACAGGGACGAGCAGTACTTC
CDR3: CASSLDRDEQYF

D: -
V: TRBV7-6
J: TRBJ2-1
size: -
DNA: TGTGCCAGCAGCTTAGCCGGGGCGTATGAGCAGTTCTTC
CDR3: CASSLAGAYEQFF

D: -
V: TRBV6-5
J: TRBJ1-2
size: -
DNA: TGTGCCAGCAGTTCCGGGTCCCATGGCTACACCTTC
CDR3: CASSSGSHGYTF

D: TRBD2
V: TRBV6-5
J: TRBJ2-7
size: -
DNA: TGTGCCAGCAGTTACTCGGGACTAGCGGGAGGCTACGAGCAGTACTTC
CDR3: CASSYSGLAGGYEQYF

D: TRBD2
V: TRBV4-3
J: TRBJ2-1
size: -
DNA: TGCACCAGCAGCCAAGATAAAGTAGCGGGGTCCTACAATGAGCAGTTCTTC
CDR3: CTSSQDKVAGSYNEQFF

D: -
V: TRBV11-2
J: TRBJ2-7
size: -
DNA: TGTGCCAGCAGCCCTCCGGGCTACGAGCAGTACTTC
CDR3: CASSPPGYEQYF

D: -
V: TRBV10-3
J: TRBJ2-1
size: -
DNA: TGTGCCATCAGCCGCGGGGGCACTTACAATGAGCAGTTCTTC
CDR3: CAISRGGTYNEQFF

D: TRBD1
V: TRBV19
J: TRBJ1-1
size: -
DNA: TGTGCCAGTAGTACCGGACAGGGCGGTGAAGCTTTCTTT
CDR3: CASSTGQGGEAFF

D: -
V: TRBV30
J: TRBJ2-5
size: -
DNA: TGTGCCTGGAGTACGGTGGGTGAGACCCAGTACTTC
CDR3: CAWSTVGETQYF

D: TRBD2
V: TRBV7-2
J: TRBJ2-5
size: -
DNA: TGTGCCAGCAGCCCGAGGGATAGCGGGAGCAGGGAGACCCAGTACTTC
CDR3: CASSPRDSGSRETQYF

D: TRBD2
V: TRBV5-1
J: TRBJ2-1
size: -
DNA: TGCGCCAGCAGCTTGGATCCTAGCGGGCTTGACAATGAGCAGTTCTTC
CDR3: CASSLDPSGLDNEQFF

D: -
V: TRBV10-3
J: TRBJ1-5
size: -
DNA: TGTGCCATCAGTGAGAGGGCGGTTTCCCCGGGACAGCCCCAGCATTTT
CDR3: CAISERAVSPGQPQHF

D: -
V: TRBV4-1
J: TRBJ2-7
size: -
DNA: TGCGCCAGCAGGGGAGGGGGATCCTACGAGCAGTACTTC
CDR3: CASRGGGSYEQYF

D: TRBD1
V: TRBV7-9
J: TRBJ2-7
size: once
DNA: TGTGCCAGCAGCCTACAGGGGCTTAGCTACGAGCAGTACTTC
CDR3: CASSLQGLSYEQYF

D: -
V: TRBV27
J: TRBJ2-7
size: -
DNA: TGTGCCAGCAGTTCCCTAGACGGCGACTACGAGCAGTACTTC
CDR3: CASSSLDGDYEQYF

D: -
V: TRBV6-1
J: TRBJ2-7
size: -
DNA: TGTGCCAGCAGTGAAGGGGGAAGGATAGCGGCCTTCTACGAGCAGTACTTC
CDR3: CASSEGGRIAAFYEQYF

D: -
V: TRBV28
J: TRBJ2-2
size: -
DNA: TGTGCCAGCAGTTCCACAACCCCCGGGGAGCTGTTTTTT
CDR3: CASSSTTPGELFF

D: TRBD1
V: TRBV7-2
J: TRBJ2-7
size: -
DNA: TGTGCCAGCAGCCGACAGGGGGCTGGCTCCTACGAGCAGTACTTC
CDR3: CASSRQGAGSYEQYF

D: -
V: TRBV5-1
J: TRBJ1-4
size: once
DNA: TGCGCCAGCAGCTTGATCCTCGGCCCGGGGGAAAAACTGTTTTTT
CDR3: CASSLILGPGEKLFF

D: TRBD1
V: TRBV10-1
J: TRBJ1-1
size: -
DNA: TGCGCCAGCAGTCAGACAGGGTTGGGCACTGAAGCTTTCTTT
CDR3: CASSQTGLGTEAFF